Shown below are 13 T cell receptor beta chains from a single sample sequenced in a study of PD-L1 blockade in urothelial cancer. Time point of the sample: pretreatment peripheral blood. The assay was immunoSEQ multiplex PCR, and TCRdb's table has in-frame clones only and misses some. The profile shows tens of thousands of clones, more than 80% of them singletons. Specimen: PBMCs, collected around atezolizumab (anti-PD-L1) treatment. Receptors were obtained from a woman aged 80 or over with urothelial cancer.

V gene TRBV7-2 combines with J gene TRBJ2-1; D is unresolved. The ends were cut back, 4 bases at V and 4 bases at J, with 8 bases in the middle. Germline lookup yields CDR1 SGHTA and CDR2 FQGNSA. The CDR3 is 13 amino acids. The CDR3 loop reads CASSSPLYNEQFF. CDR3 DNA sequence: TGTGCCAGCAGCTCCCCTCTGTACAATGAGCAGTTCTTC.

The chain carries TRBV5-6 and TRBJ1-1, with D possibly TRBD1 on 5 matching bases. The V and J ends lost 4 bases and 3 bases respectively, with 7 bases between them. This CDR3 is built from 12 residues. In germline, CDR1 is SGHDT, CDR2 YYEEEE. The CDR3 nucleotides are TGTGCCAGCAGCGGGGGGTACACTGAAGCTTTCTTT. Its protein is CASSGGYTEAFF. Full variable domain (outside the CDR3, taken from reference TRBV5-6 and TRBJ1-1): DAGVTQSPTHLIKTRGQQVTLRCSPKSGHDTVSWYQQALGQGPQFIFQYYEEEERQRGNFPDRFSGHQFPNYSSELNVNALLLGDSALYLCASSGGYTEAFFGQGTRLTVV.

This clone was counted between two and nine times. The chain couples TRBV30 to TRBJ1-1, with TRBD1 identical over 9 bases. From germline, CDR1 is GTSNPN and CDR2 SVGIG (reference sequence). The CDR3 consists of 15 residues. V was clipped by 4 bases and J by 1 base; unmatched bases: 7. This CDR3 is CAWTRWGQGNTEAFF. The DNA of the CDR3 is TGTGCCTGGACCAGGTGGGGACAGGGGAACACTGAAGCTTTCTTT.

The rearrangement links TRBV27 to TRBJ1-1; 8 bases are a match to TRBD1. This CDR3 is built from 16 residues. The V gene end was trimmed by 7 bases and the J gene end by 4 bases; junction bases not matched to a gene: 14. The germline V gene has CDR1 MNHEY and CDR2 SMNVEV (reference sequence). As DNA, the CDR3 is TGTGCCAGCACCGGACAGGGCGCCTCGTTGGGCACTGAAGCTTTCTTT. This sequence encodes CASTGQGASLGTEAFF.

This rearrangement joins TRBV18 to TRBJ1-2, with 7 bases identical to TRBD1. This CDR3 spans 14 amino acids. With 6 bases clipped from V and 3 bases from J, the junction kept 7 bases outside the gene matches. The V gene's germline CDR1 is KGHSH and CDR2 LQKENI. The CDR3 sequence: CASSPGGGDYGYTF. The CDR3 bases are TGTGCCAGCTCCCCGGGAGGGGGCGACTATGGCTACACCTTC.

The V and J genes are TRBV5-1 and TRBJ1-1; D perhaps matches TRBD1 (6 bases). V lost 4 bases to trimming and J lost 1 base, with 14 bases between them. Germline CDR1 reads SGHRS; CDR2 reads YFSETQ. CDR3 length: 15 residues. The CDR3 coding sequence is TGCGCCAGCAGCCCCACCGGGACAACGAACACTGAAGCTTTCTTT. Residues: CASSPTGTTNTEAFF.

The chain joins TRBV11-1 to TRBJ2-1, with 13 nucleotides matching TRBD2. The CDR3 length is 14 residues. The V segment lost 4 bases and the J segment 6 bases; nucleotides outside the gene matches: 0. The germline V gene encodes CDR1 SGHAT and CDR2 FQDESV (reference sequence). The CDR3 sequence is CASSWTSGSNEQFF. CDR3 DNA: TGTGCCAGCAGCTGGACTAGCGGGAGCAATGAGCAGTTCTTC.

The CDR3 coding sequence is TGTGCCAGCATGCGGGTTGCCGCCCCCACCGGGGAGCTGTTTTTT. Its protein is CASMRVAAPTGELFF. This rearrangement joins TRBV28 to TRBJ2-2; possibly TRBD2 for D (5 bases). The germline V and J ends were trimmed by 7 bases and 4 bases, with 16 bases remaining between them. The CDR3 extends over 15 amino acids. Germline CDR1 and CDR2: MDHEN and SYDVKM.

The rearrangement uses TRBV9 and TRBJ1-5; D possibly corresponds to TRBD1 (6 bases). CDR1 is SGDLS and CDR2 is YYNGEE in the germline V gene. The CDR3 length is 14 residues. V lost 4 bases to trimming and J lost 4 bases, with 12 bases between them. CDR3 residues: CASSPGQSNQPQHF. The DNA for the CDR3 is TGTGCCAGCAGCCCCGGACAGTCAAATCAGCCCCAGCATTTT.

The table lists this clone with a few counts. The chain has TRBV11-3 and TRBJ2-1; 12 bases agree with TRBD2. V dropped 1 base and J dropped 7; count of bases not matched to a gene: 8. The CDR3 is made up of 17 amino acids. Germline V gene lookup returns CDR1 SGHNT and CDR2 YENEEA. The CDR3 protein is CASSLGVLAGGKNEQFF. Written as DNA, the CDR3 is TGTGCCAGCAGCTTAGGGGTGCTAGCGGGAGGGAAGAATGAGCAGTTCTTC. The entire variable domain, with the rest obtained from reference TRBV11-3 and TRBJ2-1, is as follows: EAGVVQSPRYKIIEKKQPVAFWCNPISGHNTLYWYLQNLGQGPELLIRYENEEAVDDSQLPKDRFSAERLKGVDSTLKIQPAELGDSAVYLCASSLGVLAGGKNEQFFGPGTRLTVL.

V usage is TRBV11-2 and J usage is TRBJ2-7; TRBD2 matches 12 bases. The CDR3 is 14 residues long. Germline CDR1 reads SGHAT; CDR2 reads FQNNGV. Trimming removed 3 bases from V and 6 bases from J; junction bases left unmatched: 3. The CDR3, as DNA: TGTGCCAGCAGCTTGAGACTAGCGGGGGTCGAGCAGTACTTC. This encodes CASSLRLAGVEQYF.

V gene TRBV11-3 combines with J gene TRBJ1-1, with a tentative D call TRBD1 (6 bases). CDR1 and CDR2 from the germline V gene are SGHNT and YENEEA. V lost 0 bases, J lost 6 bases, and 14 bases lay in between. This CDR3 has 15 residues. The CDR3 DNA sequence: TGTGCCAGCAGCTTAGAAGGGGGTACCTCTTCTGAAGCTTTCTTT. This sequence encodes CASSLEGGTSSEAFF.

The chain links TRBV7-8 to TRBJ2-1; TRBD1 might be the D (6 bases). Looked up from germline, CDR1 is SGHVS and CDR2 is FQNEAQ. The CDR3 runs to 14 residues. V was pared by 5 bases and J by 0 bases, with 8 bases between. CDR3 nucleotide sequence: TGTGCCAGCAGCGACAGGAGCTCCTACAATGAGCAGTTCTTC. Translated, it gives CASSDRSSYNEQFF.